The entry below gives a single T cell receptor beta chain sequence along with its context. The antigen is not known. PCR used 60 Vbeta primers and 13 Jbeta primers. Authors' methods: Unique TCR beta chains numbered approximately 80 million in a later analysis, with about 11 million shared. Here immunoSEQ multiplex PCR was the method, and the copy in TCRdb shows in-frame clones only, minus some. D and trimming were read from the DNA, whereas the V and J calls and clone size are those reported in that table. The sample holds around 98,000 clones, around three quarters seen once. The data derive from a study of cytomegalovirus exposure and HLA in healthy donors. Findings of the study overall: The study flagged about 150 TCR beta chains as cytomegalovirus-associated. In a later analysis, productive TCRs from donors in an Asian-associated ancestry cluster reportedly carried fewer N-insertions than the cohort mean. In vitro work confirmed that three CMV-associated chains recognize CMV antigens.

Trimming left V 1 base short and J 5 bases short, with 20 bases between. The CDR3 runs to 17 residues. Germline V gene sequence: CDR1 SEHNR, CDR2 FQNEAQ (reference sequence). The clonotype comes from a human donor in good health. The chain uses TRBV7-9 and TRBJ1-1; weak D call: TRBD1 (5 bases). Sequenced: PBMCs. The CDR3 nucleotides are TGTGCCAGCAGCTTAGGATCATATCGGGGGTTGATGACTGAAGCTTTCTTT. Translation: CASSLGSYRGLMTEAFF.